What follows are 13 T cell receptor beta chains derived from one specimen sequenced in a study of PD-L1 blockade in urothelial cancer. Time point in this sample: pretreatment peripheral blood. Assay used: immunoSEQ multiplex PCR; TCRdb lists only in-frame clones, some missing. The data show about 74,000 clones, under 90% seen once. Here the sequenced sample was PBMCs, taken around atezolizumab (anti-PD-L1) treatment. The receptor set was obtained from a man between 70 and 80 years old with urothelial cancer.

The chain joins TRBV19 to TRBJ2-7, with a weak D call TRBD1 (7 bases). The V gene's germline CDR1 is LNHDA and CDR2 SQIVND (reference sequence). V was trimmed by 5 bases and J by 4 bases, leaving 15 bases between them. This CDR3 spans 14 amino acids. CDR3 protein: CASSPQGGLYEQYF. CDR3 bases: TGTGCCAGTAGTCCGCAGGGGGGCTTATACGAGCAGTACTTC.

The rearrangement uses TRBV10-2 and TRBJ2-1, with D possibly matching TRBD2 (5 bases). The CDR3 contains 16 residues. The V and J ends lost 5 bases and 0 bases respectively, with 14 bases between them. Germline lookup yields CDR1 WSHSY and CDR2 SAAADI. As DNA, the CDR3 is TGCGCCAGCAGTCTCGGACTTTCCGTCTCCTACAATGAGCAGTTCTTC. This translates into CASSLGLSVSYNEQFF.

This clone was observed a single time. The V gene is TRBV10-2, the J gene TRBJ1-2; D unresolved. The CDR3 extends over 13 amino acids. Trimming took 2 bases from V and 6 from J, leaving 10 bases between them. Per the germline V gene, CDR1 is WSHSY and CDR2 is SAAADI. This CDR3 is CASSELRRDGYTF. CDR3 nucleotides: TGCGCCAGCAGTGAGCTTAGGAGGGATGGCTACACCTTC.

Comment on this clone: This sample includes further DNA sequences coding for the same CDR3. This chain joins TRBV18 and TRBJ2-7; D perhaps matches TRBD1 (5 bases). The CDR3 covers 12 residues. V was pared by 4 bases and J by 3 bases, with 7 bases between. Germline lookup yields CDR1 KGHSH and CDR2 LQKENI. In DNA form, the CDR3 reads TGTGCCAGCTCACTCAGGGACTACGAGCAGTACTTC. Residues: CASSLRDYEQYF.

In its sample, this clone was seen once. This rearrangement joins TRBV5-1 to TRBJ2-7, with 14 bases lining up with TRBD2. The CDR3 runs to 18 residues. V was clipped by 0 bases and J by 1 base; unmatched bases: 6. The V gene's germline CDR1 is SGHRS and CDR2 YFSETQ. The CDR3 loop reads CASSLGGLAGERSYEQYF. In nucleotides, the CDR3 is TGCGCCAGCAGCTTGGGGGGACTAGCGGGAGAGCGGTCCTACGAGCAGTACTTC. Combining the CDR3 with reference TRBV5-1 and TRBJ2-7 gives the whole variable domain KAGVTQTPRYLIKTRGQQVTLSCSPISGHRSVSWYQQTPGQGLQFLFEYFSETQRNKGNFPGRFSGRQFSNSRSEMNVSTLELGDSALYLCASSLGGLAGERSYEQYFGPGTRLTVT.

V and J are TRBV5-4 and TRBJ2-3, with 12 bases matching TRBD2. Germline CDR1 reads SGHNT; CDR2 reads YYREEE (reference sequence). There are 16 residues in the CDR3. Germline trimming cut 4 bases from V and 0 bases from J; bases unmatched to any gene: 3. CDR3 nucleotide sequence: TGTGCCAGCAGCCTGGGGACTAGCGGGAGCACAGATACGCAGTATTTT. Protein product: CASSLGTSGSTDTQYF.

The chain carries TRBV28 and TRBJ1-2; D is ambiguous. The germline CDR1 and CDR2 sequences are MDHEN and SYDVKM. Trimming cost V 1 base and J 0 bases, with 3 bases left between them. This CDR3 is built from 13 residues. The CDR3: CASSLLANYGYTF. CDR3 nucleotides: TGTGCCAGCAGTTTATTAGCTAACTATGGCTACACCTTC.

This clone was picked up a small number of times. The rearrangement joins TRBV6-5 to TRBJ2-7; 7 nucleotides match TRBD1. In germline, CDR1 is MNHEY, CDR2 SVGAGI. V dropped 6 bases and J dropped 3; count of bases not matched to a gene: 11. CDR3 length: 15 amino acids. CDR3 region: CASSDGTGAFYEQYF. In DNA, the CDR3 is TGTGCCAGCAGCGACGGAACAGGGGCTTTCTACGAGCAGTACTTC.

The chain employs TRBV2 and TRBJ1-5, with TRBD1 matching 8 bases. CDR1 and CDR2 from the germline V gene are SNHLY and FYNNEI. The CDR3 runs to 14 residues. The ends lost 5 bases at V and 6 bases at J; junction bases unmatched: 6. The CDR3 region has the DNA TGTGCCAGCAGTTGGACAGGGACGGGTCAGCCCCAGCATTTT. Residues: CASSWTGTGQPQHF.

The CDR3 nucleotides read TGTGCCAGCTCGCGGGAGGGCCCCACAGATACGCAGTATTTT. Protein sequence: CASSREGPTDTQYF. The chain is built from TRBV5-4 and TRBJ2-3; 9 positions match TRBD2. The ends lost 7 bases at V and 2 bases at J; junction bases unmatched: 5. This CDR3 has 14 residues. Germline V gene lookup returns CDR1 SGHNT and CDR2 YYREEE (reference sequence).

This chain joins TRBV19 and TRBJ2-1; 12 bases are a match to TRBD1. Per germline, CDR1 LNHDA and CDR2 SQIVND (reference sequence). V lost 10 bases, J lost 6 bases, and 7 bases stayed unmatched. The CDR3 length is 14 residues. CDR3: CATSRDRGRNEQFF. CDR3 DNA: TGTGCCACCTCCCGGGACAGGGGGCGCAATGAGCAGTTCTTC.

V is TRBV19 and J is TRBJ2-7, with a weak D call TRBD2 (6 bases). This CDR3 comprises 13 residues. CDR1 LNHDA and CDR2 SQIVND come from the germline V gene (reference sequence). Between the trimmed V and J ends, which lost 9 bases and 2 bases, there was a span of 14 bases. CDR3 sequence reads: CARPTSLPYEQYF. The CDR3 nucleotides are TGTGCCAGGCCCACTAGCCTTCCCTACGAGCAGTACTTC. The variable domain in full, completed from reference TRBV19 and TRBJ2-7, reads DGGITQSPKYLFRKEGQNVTLSCEQNLNHDAMYWYRQDPGQGLRLIYYSQIVNDFQKGDIAEGYSVSREKKESFPLTVTSAQKNPTAFYLCARPTSLPYEQYFGPGTRLTVT.

The DNA for the CDR3 is TGTGCCAGCAGCGTAGGGCTAGCGGGAGGGCCTCAAGATACGCAGTATTTT. Protein: CASSVGLAGGPQDTQYF. This chain links TRBV9 with TRBJ2-3; 12 positions match TRBD2. The CDR3 spans 17 residues. CDR1 and CDR2 (germline): SGDLS, YYNGEE. The junction had 7 bases not matched to a gene; V was cut back by 0 bases and J by 5 bases.